The T cell receptor (beta chain) under discussion was sequenced for a study of blood T cells in healthy people across ages. About the study: Per two T cells, template switching captured roughly one barcoded beta molecule.

The CDR3 runs to 15 residues. V was cut by 0 bases and J by 3 bases, with 10 bases left in between. Germline V gives CDR1 SGHTA, CDR2 FQGNSA. The table lists this clonotype with a few counts. Ranging in age from roughly 6 to 90, the donors were healthy Caucasian individuals from Russia. The authors ran a second PCR of about 6 to 11 cycles using a sample-barcoded 5' primer and a J-beta primer mix. Via MiXCR, TCRdb re-called the 5' RACE reads, giving one row per CDR3 protein. Of some 1 million distinct CDR3 sequences in the sample, 35% to 55% are singletons; the top ten hold about 20%. V and J are TRBV7-2 and TRBJ2-3, with a weak D call TRBD1 (5 bases). The receptor was derived from a woman aged 60-75 years in good health. The sample comprised blood. CDR3 region: CASSLAGLTTDTQYF. The CDR3 bases are TGTGCCAGCAGCTTAGCGGGGCTCACGACAGATACGCAGTATTTT. Full variable domain (outside the CDR3, taken from reference TRBV7-2 and TRBJ2-3): GAGVSQSPSNKVTEKGKDVELRCDPISGHTALYWYRQSLGQGLEFLIYFQGNSAPDKSGLPSDRFSAERTGGSVSTLTIQRTQQEDSAVYLCASSLAGLTTDTQYFGPGTRLTVL.